Presented here are 3 T cell receptor beta chains from one specimen sequenced in a study of human T cells and chemical hapten exposure. A single record per CDR3 protein comes from TCRdb applying MiXCR to the RACE reads. The table has nearly 350,000 distinct CDR3 sequences, under 9% seen once; the top ten hold approximately 8.9%. The time point here: patch test 1, 2 weeks after DPC sensitization. The treatment is: therapeutic diphenylcyclopropenone sensitization with weekly scalp DPC. The source was whole blood, collected in connection with sensitization to the hapten diphenylcyclopropenone (DPC). The receptors here all came from a woman younger than 30 with alopecia areata. Some clones in this sample may be carry-over from other donors' samples.

This chain connects TRBV6-6 to TRBJ1-1, with no clear D. V was clipped by 8 bases and J by 4 bases, with 8 bases between them. Germline loops: CDR1 MNHNY, CDR2 SVGAGI (reference sequence). This CDR3 is 11 amino acids long. CDR3 loop: CASGLSTEAFF. CDR3 DNA: TGTGCCAGCGGTCTTAGCACTGAAGCTTTCTTT.

The chain links TRBV6-2 or TRBV6-3 to TRBJ1-5; 10 nucleotides align to TRBD1. There are 17 residues in the CDR3. V trimming: 4 bases; J trimming: 1 base; junction bases outside the gene matches: 7. Germline V gene lookup returns CDR1 MNHEY and CDR2 SVGEGT. For the CDR3, the DNA is TGTGCCAGCAGTTCCAGACAGGGGGCTGGGAGCAATCAGCCCCAGCATTTT. It encodes CASSSRQGAGSNQPQHF.

This clonotype has a count of ten or more. The rearrangement links TRBV7-2 to TRBJ2-5, with TRBD2 as a possible D gene (6 bases). V dropped 5 bases and J dropped 1 base, with 14 bases sitting between them. Germline V gene sequence: CDR1 SGHTA, CDR2 FQGNSA. The CDR3 totals 15 residues. CDR3: CASSLKRAGQETQYF. The CDR3 DNA reads TGTGCCAGCAGCCTGAAGCGGGCAGGCCAAGAGACCCAGTACTTC. Variable domain in full (rest from reference TRBV7-2 and TRBJ2-5): GAGVSQSPSNKVTEKGKDVELRCDPISGHTALYWYRQSLGQGLEFLIYFQGNSAPDKSGLPSDRFSAERTGGSVSTLTIQRTQQEDSAVYLCASSLKRAGQETQYFGPGTRLLVL.